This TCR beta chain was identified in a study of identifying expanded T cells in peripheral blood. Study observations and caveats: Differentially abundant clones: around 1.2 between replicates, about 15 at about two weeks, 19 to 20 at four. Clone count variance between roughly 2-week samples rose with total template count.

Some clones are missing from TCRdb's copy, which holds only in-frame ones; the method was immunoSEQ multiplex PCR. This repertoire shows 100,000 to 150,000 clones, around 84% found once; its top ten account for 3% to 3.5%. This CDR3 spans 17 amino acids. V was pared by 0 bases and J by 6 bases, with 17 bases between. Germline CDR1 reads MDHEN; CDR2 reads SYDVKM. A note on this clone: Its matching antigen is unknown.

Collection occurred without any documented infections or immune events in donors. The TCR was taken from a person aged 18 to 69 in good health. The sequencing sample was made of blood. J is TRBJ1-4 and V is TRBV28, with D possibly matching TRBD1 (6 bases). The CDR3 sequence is CASSLWGGADADEKLFF. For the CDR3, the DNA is TGTGCCAGCAGTTTATGGGGGGGGGCCGACGCGGATGAAAAACTGTTTTTT.